A single sample gave rise to the 21 T cell receptor beta chains below, sequenced in a study of blood T cells in healthy people across ages. It was with a sample-barcoded 5' primer and a J-beta primer mix that a second PCR of roughly 7 to 12 cycles was run. TCRdb called the 5' RACE reads again in MiXCR, with one record for every CDR3 protein. In the table there are 1 million or so distinct CDR3 sequences, less than 25% of which are singletons. The sample was also reused in another study, on T cells of mothers and their children.

Input material: blood. The receptors come from a girl under 10 years old in good health.

The V and J genes are TRBV28 and TRBJ2-5; D is perhaps TRBD2 (5 bases). The DNA end favors TRBJ2-7, so the J call may be wrong. The CDR3 is made up of 15 amino acids. Germline CDR1 and CDR2: MDHEN and SYDVKM. The CDR3, as DNA: TGTGCCAGCAGTCCGATGGCGGGTGAATCCTACGAGCAGTACTTC. It translates to CASSPMAGESYEQYF.

The chain has TRBV5-1 and TRBJ1-5, with D possibly matching TRBD1 (5 bases). The CDR3 covers 13 residues. V lost 3 bases, J lost 5 bases, and 9 bases lay in between. From germline, CDR1 is SGHRS and CDR2 YFSETQ. DNA of the CDR3: TGCGCCAGCAGCTGGGTGGGGGATCAGCCCCAGCATTTT. Its translation is CASSWVGDQPQHF.

The chain has TRBV7-9 and TRBJ1-6; 7 bases are a match to TRBD1. The germline CDR1 and CDR2 sequences are SEHNR and FQNEAQ (reference sequence). The CDR3 length is 15 residues. Trimming at V came to 5 bases and at J to 9 bases, leaving 10 bases not matched to a gene. The CDR3 sequence: CASSPLTGNSSPLHF. CDR3 DNA sequence: TGTGCCAGCAGCCCGTTGACAGGGAATAGTTCACCCCTCCACTTT.

The chain has TRBV6-5 and TRBJ2-3, with D perhaps matching TRBD2 (6 bases). V was cut by 5 bases and J by 0 bases, with 12 bases left in between. CDR1 and CDR2 from the germline V gene are MNHEY and SVGAGI. CDR3 length: 15 amino acids. The CDR3 nucleotides are TGTGCCAGCAGTCCTATAGCGGTTAGCACAGATACGCAGTATTTT. Its translation: CASSPIAVSTDTQYF.

This clonotype was counted only a few times. The junction departs from germline at one end; a sequencing error may be responsible. V gene TRBV29-1 combines with J gene TRBJ2-5, with a possible D match to TRBD2 (5 bases). Germline V CDR1 and CDR2: SQVTM, ANQGSEA. The CDR3 is 13 amino acids. The CDR3 sequence is CGVEDGDRETQYF. The DNA of the CDR3 is TGCGGCGTTGAAGACGGGGATCGGGAGACCCAGTACTTC.

This clonotype was detected a few times. V gene TRBV9 combines with J gene TRBJ2-3, with D unresolved. V lost 4 bases and J 4 bases, leaving 10 bases between the germline ends. CDR3 size: 13 residues. Per the germline V gene, CDR1 is SGDLS and CDR2 is YYNGEE. The CDR3 DNA reads as TGTGCCAGCAGCTACCGCGTTCCAGATACGCAGTATTTT. Protein sequence: CASSYRVPDTQYF.

This chain uses TRBV3-1 with TRBJ2-1; 13 bases are shared with TRBD2. The CDR3 totals 16 residues. The V gene end was trimmed by 1 base and the J gene end by 9 bases; junction bases not matched to a gene: 6. The germline V gene encodes CDR1 LGHDT and CDR2 YNNKEL (reference sequence). CDR3 nucleotide sequence: TGTGCCAGCAGCCAAGCCCTGGGACTAGCGGGATCTGAGCAGTTCTTC. It is translated as CASSQALGLAGSEQFF.

The chain combines TRBV27 with TRBJ2-3, with D perhaps matching TRBD1 or TRBD2 (5 bases each). The CDR3 spans 16 residues. The V end lost 8 bases, the J end lost 2 bases, and 20 bases lay between the germline ends. In germline, CDR1 is MNHEY, CDR2 SMNVEV (reference sequence). CDR3 in amino acids: CASARLQGAPTDTQYF. The CDR3 region has the DNA TGTGCCAGCGCAAGGCTCCAGGGAGCACCCACAGATACGCAGTATTTT.

This rearrangement joins TRBV4-1 to TRBJ2-3; the D is unclear. Trimming cost V 1 base and J 4 bases, with 12 bases left between them. Germline assignment: CDR1 MGHRA and CDR2 YSYEKL. The CDR3 has 15 residues. CDR3 protein: CASSQVLAHADTQYF. The CDR3 DNA follows: TGCGCCAGCAGCCAAGTTCTCGCTCACGCAGATACGCAGTATTTT.

The rearrangement links TRBV5-6 to TRBJ2-5, with TRBD2 matching over 7 bases. Germline trimming cut 3 bases from V and 7 bases from J; bases unmatched to any gene: 6. Germline CDR1 is SGHDT and CDR2 is YYEEEE. The CDR3 runs to 13 residues. The CDR3 sequence is CASSSVGGGTQYF. The DNA for the CDR3 is TGTGCCAGCAGCTCCGTGGGGGGGGGGACCCAGTACTTC.

J is TRBJ2-5 and V is TRBV4-1, with D perhaps being TRBD1 or TRBD2 (5 bases each). This CDR3 comprises 14 residues. Germline CDR1 MGHRA, CDR2 YSYEKL. The ends were cut back, 5 bases at V and 5 bases at J, with 15 bases in the middle. CDR3 coding DNA: TGCGCCAGCAGCGGACACCGGGGTCCGGAGACCCAGTACTTC. This encodes CASSGHRGPETQYF.

This sequence joins TRBV5-1 and TRBJ2-2; D perhaps matches TRBD2 (5 bases). The CDR3 is 14 amino acids. The germline V gene encodes CDR1 SGHRS and CDR2 YFSETQ. Trimming removed 4 bases at V and 3 bases at J, with 10 bases between. CDR3 residues: CASSPYSDTGELFF. For the CDR3, the DNA is TGCGCCAGCAGCCCGTATAGCGACACCGGGGAGCTGTTTTTT.

The J gene is TRBJ1-1, the V gene TRBV9, with D perhaps TRBD1 (6 bases). CDR3 length: 16 amino acids. V was trimmed by 0 bases and J by 1 base, leaving 13 bases between them. Germline lookup yields CDR1 SGDLS and CDR2 YYNGEE. CDR3 region: CASSVVTGPENTEAFF. CDR3 DNA sequence: TGTGCCAGCAGCGTAGTTACAGGGCCCGAGAACACTGAAGCTTTCTTT.

This clonotype was detected a few times. V and J are TRBV29-1 and TRBJ2-5; a weak D match, TRBD2 (5 bases). V dropped 6 bases and J dropped 3 bases, with 17 bases sitting between them. In germline, CDR1 is SQVTM, CDR2 ANQGSEA. This CDR3 contains 14 residues. The CDR3 DNA reads as TGCAGCGTGGGCCTCCGGACGGGGAAAGAGACCCAGTACTTC. Translated, it gives CSVGLRTGKETQYF.

The chain combines TRBV29-1 with TRBJ1-1, with D unclear. Germline CDR1 SQVTM, CDR2 ANQGSEA. This CDR3 comprises 12 residues. Trimming shortened V by 8 bases and J by 7 bases, and 17 bases separated the two germline ends. This CDR3 is CSTLRTAREAFF. The CDR3 DNA follows: TGCAGCACCCTGCGGACCGCCCGTGAAGCTTTCTTT. Complete variable domain (other parts from reference TRBV29-1 and TRBJ1-1): SAVISQKPSRDICQRGTSLTIQCQVDSQVTMMFWYRQQPGQSLTLIATANQGSEATYESGFVIDKFPISRPNLTFSTLTVSNMSPEDSSIYLCSTLRTAREAFFGQGTRLTVV.

This clonotype has more than one count but fewer than ten. The chain joins TRBV29-1 to TRBJ1-5; maybe TRBD1 (6 bases). Trimming left V 7 bases short and J 0 bases short, with 7 bases between. Germline lookup yields CDR1 SQVTM and CDR2 ANQGSEA. CDR3 size: 12 residues. The CDR3, as DNA: TGCAGCGCAGGGGTTAGCAATCAGCCCCAGCATTTT. Amino acid sequence: CSAGVSNQPQHF. Full variable domain (remainder filled in from reference TRBV29-1 and TRBJ1-5): SAVISQKPSRDICQRGTSLTIQCQVDSQVTMMFWYRQQPGQSLTLIATANQGSEATYESGFVIDKFPISRPNLTFSTLTVSNMSPEDSSIYLCSAGVSNQPQHFGDGTRLSIL.

This sequence joins TRBV4-1 and TRBJ2-7; the match to TRBD1 covers 7 bases. The germline V gene encodes CDR1 MGHRA and CDR2 YSYEKL. This CDR3 is built from 14 residues. The V gene end was trimmed by 0 bases and the J gene end by 2 bases; junction bases not matched to a gene: 1. In DNA, the CDR3 is TGCGCCAGCAGCCAAGATACAGGGGCCTACGAGCAGTACTTC. Translation: CASSQDTGAYEQYF.

This clonotype was picked up a small number of times. This rearrangement joins TRBV20-1 to TRBJ2-7; 8 positions agree with TRBD1. The CDR3 length is 18 residues. V gave up 1 base and J gave up 4 bases; unmatched junction bases: 18. Per the germline V gene, CDR1 is DFQATT and CDR2 is SNEGSKA (reference sequence). CDR3 in amino acids: CSARAWTGRRSQEYEQYF. CDR3 coding DNA: TGCAGTGCTAGAGCATGGACAGGGAGAAGGTCGCAGGAGTACGAGCAGTACTTC.

This sequence joins TRBV20-1 and TRBJ1-2; the D gene is possibly TRBD1 (6 bases). CDR3 length equals 14 residues. Trimming pared 3 bases from V and 12 bases from J, leaving 23 bases between. Germline V gene lookup returns CDR1 DFQATT and CDR2 SNEGSKA (reference sequence). DNA of the CDR3: TGCAGTGCTAGGGAGGGACACACTACAGCAAGGAACACCTTC. Protein sequence: CSAREGHTTARNTF.

The genes are TRBV6-2 or TRBV6-3 and TRBJ2-4; D is uncertain. Germline V gene data show CDR1 as MNHEY and CDR2 as SVGEGT. V was cut by 2 bases and J by 4 bases, with 12 bases left in between. The CDR3 sequence is 15 residues long. CDR3 bases: TGTGCCAGCAGTTACATCTCGGAACGAAAAAACATTCAGTACTTC. Translation: CASSYISERKNIQYF.

This rearrangement joins TRBV29-1 to TRBJ1-1; TRBD1 aligns across 9 bases. This CDR3 has 12 amino acids. The V gene end was trimmed by 6 bases and the J gene end by 3 bases; junction bases not matched to a gene: 2. Germline values: CDR1 SQVTM, CDR2 ANQGSEA. CDR3 region: CSVWDRDTEAFF. CDR3 nucleotides: TGCAGCGTCTGGGACAGGGACACTGAAGCTTTCTTT.